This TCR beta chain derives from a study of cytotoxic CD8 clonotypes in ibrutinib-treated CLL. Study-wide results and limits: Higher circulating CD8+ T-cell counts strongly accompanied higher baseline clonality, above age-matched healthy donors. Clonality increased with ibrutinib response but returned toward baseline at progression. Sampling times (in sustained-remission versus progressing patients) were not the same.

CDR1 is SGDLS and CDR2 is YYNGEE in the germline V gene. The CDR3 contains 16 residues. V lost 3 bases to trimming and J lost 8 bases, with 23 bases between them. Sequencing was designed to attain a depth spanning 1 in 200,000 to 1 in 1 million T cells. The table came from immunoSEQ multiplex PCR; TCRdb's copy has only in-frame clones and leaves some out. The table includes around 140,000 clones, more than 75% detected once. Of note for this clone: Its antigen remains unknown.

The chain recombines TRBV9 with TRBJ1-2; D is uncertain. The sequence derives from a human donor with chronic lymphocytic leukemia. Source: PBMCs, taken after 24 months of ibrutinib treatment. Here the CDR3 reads CASSAPTPGPGGGYTF. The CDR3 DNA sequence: TGTGCCAGCAGCGCCCCAACTCCGGGCCCCGGAGGGGGCTACACCTTC.